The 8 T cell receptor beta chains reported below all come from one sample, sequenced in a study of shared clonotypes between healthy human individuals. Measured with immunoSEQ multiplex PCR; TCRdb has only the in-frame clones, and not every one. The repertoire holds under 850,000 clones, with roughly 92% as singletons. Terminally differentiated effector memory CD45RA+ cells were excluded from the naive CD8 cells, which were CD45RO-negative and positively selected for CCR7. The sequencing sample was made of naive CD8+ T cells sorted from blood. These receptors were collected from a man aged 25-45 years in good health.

The CDR3 bases are TGTGCCAGCAGTCCAACAATCACCTACGAGCAGTACTTC. Residues: CASSPTITYEQYF. This chain uses TRBV27 with TRBJ2-7; D is undetermined. V was trimmed by 5 bases and J by 2 bases, leaving 10 bases between them. Germline loops: CDR1 MNHEY, CDR2 SMNVEV (reference sequence). The CDR3 covers 13 residues.

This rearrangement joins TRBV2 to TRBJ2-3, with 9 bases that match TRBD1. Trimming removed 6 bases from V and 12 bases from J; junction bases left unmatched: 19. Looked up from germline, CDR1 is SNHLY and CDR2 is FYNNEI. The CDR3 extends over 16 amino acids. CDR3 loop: CASSDPGQGYTTHQYF. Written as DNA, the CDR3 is TGTGCCAGCAGCGATCCGGGACAGGGCTATACGACCCACCAGTATTTT.

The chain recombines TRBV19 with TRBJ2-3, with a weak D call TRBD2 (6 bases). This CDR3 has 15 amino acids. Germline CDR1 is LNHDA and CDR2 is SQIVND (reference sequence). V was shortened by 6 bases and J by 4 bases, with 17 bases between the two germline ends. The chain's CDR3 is CASSPLAYRADTQYF. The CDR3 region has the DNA TGTGCCAGTAGCCCTCTAGCGTATCGAGCAGATACGCAGTATTTT.

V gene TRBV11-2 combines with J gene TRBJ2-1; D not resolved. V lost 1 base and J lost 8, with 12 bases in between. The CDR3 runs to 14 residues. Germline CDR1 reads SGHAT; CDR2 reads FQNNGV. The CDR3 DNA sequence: TGTGCCAGCAGCTTAGCCTCGATGCAGTATGAGCAGTTCTTC. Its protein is CASSLASMQYEQFF.

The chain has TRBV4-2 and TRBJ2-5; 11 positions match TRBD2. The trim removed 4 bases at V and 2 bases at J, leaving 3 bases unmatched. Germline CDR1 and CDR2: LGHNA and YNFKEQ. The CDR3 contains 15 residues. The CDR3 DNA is TGTGCCAGCAGCCCAAGGACTAGCGGGCAAGAGACCCAGTACTTC. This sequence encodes CASSPRTSGQETQYF.

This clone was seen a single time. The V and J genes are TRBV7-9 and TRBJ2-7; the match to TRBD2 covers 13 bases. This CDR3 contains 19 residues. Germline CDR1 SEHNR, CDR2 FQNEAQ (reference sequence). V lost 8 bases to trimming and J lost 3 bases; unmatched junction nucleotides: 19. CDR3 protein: CASRGPRTSGSASDYEQYF. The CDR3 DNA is TGTGCCAGCCGAGGCCCAAGGACTAGCGGGAGCGCGAGTGACTACGAGCAGTACTTC.

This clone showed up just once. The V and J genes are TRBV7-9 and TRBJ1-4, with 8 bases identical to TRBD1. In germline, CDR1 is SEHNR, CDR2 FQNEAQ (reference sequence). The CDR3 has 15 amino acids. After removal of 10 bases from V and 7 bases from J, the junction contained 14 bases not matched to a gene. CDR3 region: CANGKQGEASEKLFF. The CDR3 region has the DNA TGTGCCAACGGTAAACAGGGGGAAGCGAGTGAAAAACTGTTTTTT.

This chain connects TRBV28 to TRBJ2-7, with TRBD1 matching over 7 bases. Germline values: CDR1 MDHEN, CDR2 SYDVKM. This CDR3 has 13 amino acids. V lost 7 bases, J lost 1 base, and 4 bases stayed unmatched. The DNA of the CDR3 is TGTGCCAGCACCACAGGGGTTTCCTACGAGCAGTACTTC. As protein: CASTTGVSYEQYF.